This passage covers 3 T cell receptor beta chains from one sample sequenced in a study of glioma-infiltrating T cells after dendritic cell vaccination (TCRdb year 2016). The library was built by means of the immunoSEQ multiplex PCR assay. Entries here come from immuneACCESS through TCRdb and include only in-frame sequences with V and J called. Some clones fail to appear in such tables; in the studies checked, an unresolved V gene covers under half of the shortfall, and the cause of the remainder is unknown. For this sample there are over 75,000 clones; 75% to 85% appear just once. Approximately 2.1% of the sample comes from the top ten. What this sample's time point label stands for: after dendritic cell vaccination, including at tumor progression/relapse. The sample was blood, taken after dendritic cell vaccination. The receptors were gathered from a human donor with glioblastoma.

CDR3 in amino acids: CASRGPGQGREKLFF. CDR3 nucleotides: TGTGCCAGCAGGGGGCCGGGACAGGGACGTGAAAAACTGTTTTTT. This chain connects TRBV27 to TRBJ1-4; 9 nucleotides align to TRBD1. The germline V gene encodes CDR1 MNHEY and CDR2 SMNVEV (reference sequence). There are 15 residues in the CDR3. Trimming cost V 6 bases and J 7 bases; bases outside gene matches: 9.

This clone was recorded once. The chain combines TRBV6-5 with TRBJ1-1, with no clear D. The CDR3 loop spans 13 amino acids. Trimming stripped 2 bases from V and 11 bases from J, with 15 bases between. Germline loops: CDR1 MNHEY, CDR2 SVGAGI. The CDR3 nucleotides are TGTGCCAGCAGTTACGGCCCGAGCCGGGAGGCTTTCTTT. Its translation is CASSYGPSREAFF.

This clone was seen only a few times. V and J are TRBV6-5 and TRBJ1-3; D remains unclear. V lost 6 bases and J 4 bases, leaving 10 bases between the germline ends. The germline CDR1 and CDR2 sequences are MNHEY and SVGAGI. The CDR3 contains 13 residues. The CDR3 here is CASRESSGNTIYF. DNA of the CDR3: TGTGCCAGCAGGGAGTCGTCCGGAAACACCATATATTTT.